A selection of T cell receptor beta chains follows, all from one sample in a study of read filtering for tumor transcriptome and immune sequencing. TCRdb re-analysed the reads in MiXCR, keeping a single row per CDR3 protein. This table holds 5,000 or so distinct CDR3 sequences, approximately 20% found once. Sequencing was performed on a population of CD138-negative cells sorted from bone marrow. The source of these receptors is a donor at least 40 years old with multiple myeloma. The CDR3 runs from the conserved cysteine through the conserved F or W. The D gene is left open where the match is weak. Some rows mark clone size as missing; the rest say once, few, many or name a class of expanded clone.

clone_size j_call v_call d_call cdr3_nt cdr3_aa
NA TRBJ2-7 TRBV27 NA TGTGCCAGCAGATCCCGAGGTTCCTATGAGCGGTACTTC CASRSRGSYERYF
many TRBJ2-1 TRBV15 TRBD2 TGTGCCACCAGCAGAGGTTCGTGGGAGGGCGATGAGCAGTTCTTC CATSRGSWEGDEQFF
medium-sized TRBJ2-2 TRBV28 NA TGTGCCAGCAGTTCCCAGGTTCGCGGGGAGCTGTTTTTT CASSSQVRGELFF
medium-sized TRBJ2-1 TRBV4-1 TRBD2 TGCGCCAGCAGCCGATTCGGACTAGCGGGAAATGAGCAGTTCTTC CASSRFGLAGNEQFF
NA TRBJ2-6 TRBV30 NA TGTGTCTGGACCAACGGTTGGGGTTCCACTGGGGCCAACGTCCTGACTTTC CVWTNGWGSTGANVLTF
NA TRBJ1-1 TRBV29-1 NA TGCAGCGTTGGGGGACTGAGGGGTAACACGGAAGCTGTCTTT CSVGGLRGNTEAVF
NA TRBJ2-1 TRBV19 TRBD2 TGTGCCAGTAGTATACTAGCGGGAGCTTCGTACAATGAGCAGATCTTC CASSILAGASYNEQIF
medium-sized TRBJ1-6 TRBV28 NA TGTGCCAGCAGTTTTCACAGGAGTGGATCACCCCTCCACTTT CASSFHRSGSPLHF
medium-sized TRBJ2-1 TRBV5-6 TRBD2 TGTGCCAGCATCATGGGCGGGAGACCCTACAATGAGCAGTTCTTC CASIMGGRPYNEQFF
many TRBJ1-4 TRBV28 TRBD1 TGTGCCACCCACAGGGGTAGCGCTAATGAAAAACTGTTTTTT CATHRGSANEKLFF
NA TRBJ2-7 TRBV9 TRBD1 TGTGCCAGCAGCGTAGGAGGGGACAGGCAGTACTTC CASSVGGDRQYF
few TRBJ1-4 TRBV5-1 NA TGCGCCAGCAGCCCGTCCGAAAGTGAAAAGCTGTTTTTT CASSPSESEKLFF
medium-sized TRBJ2-1 TRBV5-1 TRBD2 TGCGCCAGCAGCTTAATAGCGGGAGGGCCCTCCGGCGATGAGCAGTTCTTC CASSLIAGGPSGDEQFF
NA TRBJ2-3 TRBV24-1 TRBD2 TGTGCCACCAGTGATCCGACTAGCGGGAATAGGACCGAAACGCAGTATTTT CATSDPTSGNRTETQYF
many TRBJ2-6 TRBV4-3 NA TGCGCCAGCAGCAGAGAGGGGTCTGGGGCCAACGTCCTGACTTTC CASSREGSGANVLTF
medium-sized TRBJ1-4 TRBV7-8 NA TGTGCCAGCAGCTTTAACCCCGGTTTAAATGAAAAACTGTTTTTT CASSFNPGLNEKLFF
medium-sized TRBJ2-1 TRBV5-1 TRBD2 TGCGCCAGCAGCTTGGGACTAGCCGCCTACAATGAGCAGTTCTTC CASSLGLAAYNEQFF
medium-sized TRBJ2-5 TRBV2 TRBD2 TGTGCCAGCAGCGCCACCGGGGGGAGCGGTGAGACCCAGTACTTC CASSATGGSGETQYF
NA TRBJ2-1 TRBV24-1 NA TGTGCCACCAGTGATCAGCTCTACAATGAGCAGTTCTTC CATSDQLYNEQFF
NA TRBJ2-1 TRBV29-1 NA TGCAGCGCCGCGATAATGTCGGGACCCTTCAATGAGCAGTTCTTC CSAAIMSGPFNEQFF
medium-sized TRBJ1-6 TRBV20-1 NA TGCAGTGCCGACGATGGGACCGGGACATCTTATAATTCACCACTCCACTTT CSADDGTGTSYNSPLHF
medium-sized TRBJ2-3 TRBV5-1 TRBD1 TGCGCCAGCAGCTTGGACGGGACAGGGTCAGATACGCAGTATTTT CASSLDGTGSDTQYF
medium-sized TRBJ2-1 TRBV28 NA TGTGCCAGCACAATCAAGGGGGGGGCCTACAATGAGCAGTTCTTC CASTIKGGAYNEQFF
many TRBJ2-5 TRBV7-9 TRBD1 TGTGCCAGCAGCGAGGACAGGGGCCCACAAGAGACCCAGTACTTC CASSEDRGPQETQYF
few TRBJ2-2 TRBV6-4 NA TGTGCCAGCAGTGACTCGATGGACACCGGGGAGCTGTTTTTT CASSDSMDTGELFF
many TRBJ1-5 TRBV7-2 NA TGTGCCAGCAGCGAAGAGGTGAATCAGCCCCAGCATTTT CASSEEVNQPQHF
NA TRBJ2-2 TRBV5-1 NA TGCGCCAGTAGCCCCAGGTTTTTCGGGGAGCTGTTTTTT CASSPRFFGELFF
many TRBJ2-7 TRBV5-1 TRBD1 TGCGCCAGCAGCTTGGTCAGGGGGCTAGGGCAGTACTTC CASSLVRGLGQYF
medium-sized TRBJ1-1 TRBV27 TRBD1 TGTGCCAGCAGTCATCGACAGGGTCTGCCGAACACTGAAGCTTTCTTT CASSHRQGLPNTEAFF
many TRBJ2-5 TRBV7-6 TRBD2 TGTGCCAGCATCTCCGGGGGGAGTACGTTAGAGACCCAGTACTTC CASISGGSTLETQYF
medium-sized TRBJ1-1 TRBV29-1 NA TGCAGCGTTGAAGGACGGTTGATTACAAAAGAAGCTTTCTTT CSVEGRLITKEAFF
many TRBJ1-1 TRBV7-9 NA TGTGCCAGCAGCCCCACTCGGACCCAGGGCCTTGGCACTGAAGCTTTCTTT CASSPTRTQGLGTEAFF
NA TRBJ1-2 TRBV28 TRBD1 TGCGCCAGCAGCTCTGGACAGGGGGGTAACTATGGCTACACCTTC CASSSGQGGNYGYTF
medium-sized TRBJ2-7 TRBV4-2 NA TGTGCCAGCAGCCAACGACTTGGGACCCAGATCTACGAGCAGTACTTC CASSQRLGTQIYEQYF
medium-sized TRBJ2-2 TRBV6-1 TRBD2 TGTGCCAGCAGTGACGGGGGGGACACCGGGGAGCTGTTTTTT CASSDGGDTGELFF
medium-sized TRBJ2-3 TRBV7-8 TRBD2 TGTGCCAGCAGCCCCATAATAGCGGGAGGGCCGGAACGCACAGATACGCAGTATTTT CASSPIIAGGPERTDTQYF
many TRBJ2-1 TRBV12-3/TRBV12-4 TRBD2 TGTGCCAGCAGCCCGCGGGGTAGCGGGAACGACAATGAGCAGTTCTTC CASSPRGSGNDNEQFF
NA TRBJ2-3 TRBV20-1 TRBD2 TGCAGTGCTATCCCGGGACTAGGAGGCGCAGATACGCAGTATTTT CSAIPGLGGADTQYF
medium-sized TRBJ2-4 TRBV6-1 NA TGTGCCAGTTCCTACAGGGACGGAGCCAAAAACATTCAGTACTTC CASSYRDGAKNIQYF
few TRBJ2-2 TRBV4-1 TRBD1 TGCGCCAGCAGCACGGGACAGGGTCCCACCGGGGAGCTGTTTTTT CASSTGQGPTGELFF
few TRBJ1-5 TRBV29-1 NA TGCAGCGCCAGCCAGGGGAATTATCATCAGCCCCAGCATTTT CSASQGNYHQPQHF
medium-sized TRBJ1-2 TRBV20-1 NA TGCAGTGCCACCCGAGTGGTGGGCTATGGCTACACCTTC CSATRVVGYGYTF
medium-sized TRBJ2-7 TRBV30 NA TGTGCCTGGAGTGTACTTGAGAATACCTACGAGCAGTACTTC CAWSVLENTYEQYF
medium-sized TRBJ1-5 TRBV2 NA TGTGCCAGCAGTGACGTACGGGGAGGAGACCAGCCCCAGCATTTT CASSDVRGGDQPQHF
many TRBJ2-5 TRBV4-1 NA TGCGCCAGCAGCCAAGACCCCCCGTCGGTACAGGCGGAGACCCAGTACTTC CASSQDPPSVQAETQYF
medium-sized TRBJ2-3 TRBV6-6 NA TGTGCCAGCAGCCCGGCCCCGGGATTGATGGATACGCAGTATTTT CASSPAPGLMDTQYF
medium-sized TRBJ2-3 TRBV4-3 NA TGCGCCAGCAGCTACTTTCGGGGTACTGGAACAGATACGCAGTATTTT CASSYFRGTGTDTQYF
NA TRBJ1-1 TRBV2 NA TGTGCCTCAAAGGTTAAAGAGAACACTGTGGCTTTCTTT CASKVKENTVAFF
medium-sized TRBJ1-1 TRBV20-1 NA TGCAGTCCTGGAGGGGCTGGCACTGAAGCTTTCTTT CSPGGAGTEAFF
many TRBJ2-7 TRBV12-3/TRBV12-4 NA TGTGCCAGCAGTTTCCCGGCTAGCTCCTACGAGCAGTACTTC CASSFPASSYEQYF
medium-sized TRBJ2-1 TRBV6-6 NA TGTGCCAGCAGTCCCTTGAGAAAGGATGAGCAGTTCTTC CASSPLRKDEQFF
NA TRBJ2-3 TRBV5-6 NA TGTGCCAGCACTACACAGGGAGACTGGTCAGATACGCAGTATTTT CASTTQGDWSDTQYF
medium-sized TRBJ2-5 TRBV3-1 TRBD2 TGTGCCAGCAGCCAAGAGTTAGCGGGAGAGTTGGAGACCCAGTACTTC CASSQELAGELETQYF
many TRBJ2-7 TRBV20-1 NA TGCAGTGCTACCCCTCGGGACTTCACCTACGAGCAGTACTTC CSATPRDFTYEQYF